Listed below are T cell receptor beta chains from one sample, sequenced in a study of T cell repertoires in cytomegalovirus infection. MiXCR, applied by TCRdb to the reads, yields one record per CDR3 protein. The sample lists roughly 130,000 distinct CDR3 sequences; 7% to 9.5% were seen once. Sequences were obtained from PBMCs. Source of these receptors: a human donor in good health (CMV status not recorded). Some clones in this sample may be carry-over from other donors' samples. The CDR3 runs from the conserved cysteine through the conserved F or W. Fields, in order: V gene, J gene, CDR3 length, D gene, clone size, CDR3 DNA, CDR3 protein. A D gene is named only where the DNA matches it firmly. Size values are once, few and many counts, or a class for expanded clones, and some rows have none.

TRBV4-1,TRBJ2-7,12,-,many,TGCGCCAGCAGCCCGACTGGGACGGAGCAGTACTTC,CASSPTGTEQYF
TRBV7-2,TRBJ1-5,15,TRBD1,many,TGTGCCAGCAGCCCCCAGGGGGGGCAAGAACAGCCCCAGCATTTT,CASSPQGGQEQPQHF
TRBV19,TRBJ1-4,15,-,many,TGTGCCAGTAGTATATTGTCCCAGGCGGGTGAAAAACTGTTTTTT,CASSILSQAGEKLFF
TRBV15,TRBJ1-6,16,-,many,TGTGCCACCAGCGGCCAGACGAGTATTTATAATTCACCCCTCCACTTT,CATSGQTSIYNSPLHF
TRBV2,TRBJ1-5,15,-,many,TGTGCCAGCAGTCTCTTGGAAAATAGCAATCAGCCCCAGCATTTT,CASSLLENSNQPQHF
TRBV29-1,TRBJ2-5,13,-,many,TGCAGCGGGGAAGGGGGGGCCGGGGAGACCCAGTACTTC,CSGEGGAGETQYF
TRBV7-2,TRBJ2-7,15,TRBD2,many,TGTGCCAGCAGCGCCCGGACTAGCGGGGCCTACGAGCAGTACTTC,CASSARTSGAYEQYF
TRBV7-3,TRBJ2-1,13,-,many,TGTGCCAGCAGCCGGGGTGTAAGCAATGAGCAGTTCTTC,CASSRGVSNEQFF
TRBV7-3,TRBJ2-2,16,-,many,TGTGCCAGCAGCTTATCGAAGGGGCCGAGCACCGGGGAGCTGTTTTTT,CASSLSKGPSTGELFF
TRBV5-4,TRBJ1-1,15,-,few,TGTGCCAGCAGCCTCATGACGGGGCGAACAACTGAAGCTTTCTTT,CASSLMTGRTTEAFF
TRBV7-9,TRBJ2-2,16,-,few,TGTGCCAGCAGCCTCCTAGGGTTCCTCACCCCCGGGGAGCTGTTTTTT,CASSLLGFLTPGELFF
TRBV10-2,TRBJ2-7,14,-,few,TGCGCCAGCAGCCTCCGGGACACTTCCTACGAGCAGTACTTC,CASSLRDTSYEQYF
TRBV28,TRBJ1-5,14,-,many,TGTGCCAGCAACCCGATCTGGGCAGCTCAGCCCCAGCATTTT,CASNPIWAAQPQHF
TRBV20-1,TRBJ2-7,13,-,-,TGCAGTGCTAGTCGACGCGGCTCCTACGAGCAGTACTTC,CSASRRGSYEQYF
TRBV2,TRBJ1-1,15,TRBD1,-,TGTGCCAGCAGTGTGGGACAGACCTCGAACACTGAAGCTTTCTTT,CASSVGQTSNTEAFF
TRBV7-8,TRBJ1-1,14,-,many,TGTGCCAGCAGCACCCTGGGGGGGATCACTGAAGCTTTCTTT,CASSTLGGITEAFF
TRBV12-3/TRBV12-4,TRBJ2-3,14,-,many,TGTGCCAGCAGTTTGTTTATAAGCACAGATACGCAGTATTTT,CASSLFISTDTQYF
TRBV7-6,TRBJ2-1,17,TRBD1,many,TGTGCCAGCAGCTTAGGTGCCCCGGACAGGGGTTACAATGAGCAGTTCTTC,CASSLGAPDRGYNEQFF
TRBV7-2,TRBJ1-2,15,-,many,TGTGCCAGCAGCCTCGGTGGGCAGTGGGCCTATGGCTACACCTTC,CASSLGGQWAYGYTF
TRBV14,TRBJ1-6,17,-,many,TGTGCCAGCAGCCAAGATTCACAGGGAGGCTATAATTCACCCCTCCACTTT,CASSQDSQGGYNSPLHF
TRBV12-3/TRBV12-4,TRBJ2-7,16,TRBD1,many,TGTGCCAGCGGATTTACCGGGACAGGACGATCCTACGAGCAGTACTTC,CASGFTGTGRSYEQYF
TRBV29-1,TRBJ2-1,13,TRBD2,-,TGCAGCCAACGACTAGCCGGGGGGAATGAGCAGTTCTTC,CSQRLAGGNEQFF
TRBV28,TRBJ2-7,12,-,many,TGTGCCAGCAGTCCCATCGGCTACGAGCAGTACTTC,CASSPIGYEQYF
TRBV3-1,TRBJ1-6,15,-,many,TGTGCCAGCGGGGGGGGGGTGGTCGATAATTCACCCCTCCACTTT,CASGGGVVDNSPLHF
TRBV7-2,TRBJ2-5,16,TRBD2,many,TGTGCCAGCAGCTTACATAGCGGGAGCGACAAGAGACCCCAGTACTTC,CASSLHSGSDKRPQYF
TRBV11-2,TRBJ1-3,15,-,many,TGTGCCAGCAGCCCAATTGGGGACTCTGGAAACACCATATATTTT,CASSPIGDSGNTIYF